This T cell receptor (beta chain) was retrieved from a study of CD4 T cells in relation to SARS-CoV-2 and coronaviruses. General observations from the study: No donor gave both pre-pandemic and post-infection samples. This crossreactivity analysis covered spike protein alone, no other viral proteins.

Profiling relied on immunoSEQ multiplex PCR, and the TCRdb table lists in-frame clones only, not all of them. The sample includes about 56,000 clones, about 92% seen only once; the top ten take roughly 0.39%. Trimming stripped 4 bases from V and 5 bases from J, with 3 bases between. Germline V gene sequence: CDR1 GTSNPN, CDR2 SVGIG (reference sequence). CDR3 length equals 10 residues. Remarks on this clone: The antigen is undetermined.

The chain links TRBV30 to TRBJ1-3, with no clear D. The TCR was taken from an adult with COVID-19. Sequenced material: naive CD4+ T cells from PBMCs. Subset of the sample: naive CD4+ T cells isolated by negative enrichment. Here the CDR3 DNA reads TGTGCCTGGAAAAGAAACACCATATATTTT. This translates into CAWKRNTIYF.